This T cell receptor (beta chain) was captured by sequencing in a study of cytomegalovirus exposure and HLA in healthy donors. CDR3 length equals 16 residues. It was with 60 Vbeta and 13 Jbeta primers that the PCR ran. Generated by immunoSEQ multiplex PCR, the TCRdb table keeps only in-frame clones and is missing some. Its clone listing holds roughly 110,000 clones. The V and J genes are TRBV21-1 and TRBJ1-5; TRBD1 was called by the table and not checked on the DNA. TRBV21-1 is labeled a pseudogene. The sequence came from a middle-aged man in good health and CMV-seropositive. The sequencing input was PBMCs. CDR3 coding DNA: TGTGCCAGCAGCAAGGAACAGGGGTATAGCAATCAGCCCCAGCATTTT. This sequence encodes CASSKEQGYSNQPQHF.